This TCR beta chain emerged from a study of blood T cell repertoires in COVID-19 (dated by TCRdb to the early 2020s). Notes on the research overall: Samples from collaborators originated in the United States, Italy and Spain and spanned both the acute and convalescent phases of COVID-19. The prospective study material was composed of cDNA or gDNA derived from T cells, B-cell-depleted T cells, or PBMCs. Subjects who had been exposed to COVID-19, were actively infected with it, or had recovered from it provided the deeply sampled blood TCRbeta repertoires that made up the dataset. HLA class I and class II types, where available, came from metadata supplied by the sample provider rather than from assay-based typing. The sample metadata nearly always contained a de-identified subject ID, COVID-19 status, age in years and sex. The repertoires were released in a freely available public database intended as a resource for research on the immune response to SARS-CoV-2. Samples were obtained from the ongoing ImmuneRACE study (first 160 participants) and from over 1,000 subjects provided by 6 global collaborators. Here is what the overall study found, with its caveats: The quantity of clinical and demographic metadata differed by source and by participant and was supplied without curation.

Each collaborating institution followed its own protocols to collect whole blood in K2EDTA tubes. For TCRbeta analysis, collaborators shipped samples as frozen whole blood, isolated PBMCs, or DNA extracted from either of those sample types. The germline V gene specifies SGHAT as CDR1 and FQNNGV as CDR2. The germline ends are 9 bases apart after V is trimmed by 2 bases and J by 7 bases. The cysteine opens and the phenylalanine closes a CDR3 of 13 amino acids. Only the CDR3 DNA stays, 39 bases, in frame from base 1. TCRbeta CDR3 regions were amplified from genomic DNA by means of the immunoSEQ Assay, a bias-controlled multiplex PCR. Per the original workflow: The number of nucleated cells in each sample was estimated from the amplification of reference gene primers within the assay. To quantify the absolute abundance of each unique TCRbeta CDR3 rearrangement, sequence reads were collapsed and filtered. Productive Simpson clonality was computed per sample as the square root of Simpson's diversity index over productive rearrangements. TCRdb stores this immuneACCESS table with in-frame sequences only. Part of the clones is absent; in the studies checked, under half of the shortfall reflects unresolved V genes, and no reason is known for the rest. The V and J calls and clone size come from that table; D and trimming were worked out from the DNA. In all, the sample holds some 93,000 clones, and around 86% of those were seen once. 10% of the sample is held by the ten biggest clonotypes.

Notes on this clone: Its target antigen remains unknown. One base away there is no much larger clone; base qualities are not given.

This clonotype was sampled from a man in his fifties with acute or convalescent COVID-19. The chain uses TRBV11-2 and TRBJ2-1; D gene: possibly TRBD2, on 6 matching bases. Sequenced sample: peripheral blood. The CDR3 sequence is CASSLIAGNEQFF. The bases read TGTGCCAGCAGCTTAATCGCGGGGAATGAGCAGTTCTTC.